The 4 T cell receptor beta chains below were found in one sample sequenced in a study of technical replicates of blood from a few donors. Repertoires were generated with immunoSEQ multiplex PCR, while TCRdb's copy carries only in-frame clones and drops some. The sample contains tens of thousands of clones, 91% of which appear only once. Sequenced material: T cells isolated from PBMCs. The receptors were sampled from a human donor in good health. Some clones in this sample may be carry-over from other donors' samples.

The sample holds one count of this clone. The V gene is TRBV19, the J gene TRBJ2-2, with a weak D call TRBD1 (6 bases). This CDR3 spans 15 amino acids. Per germline, CDR1 LNHDA and CDR2 SQIVND (reference sequence). V was shortened by 6 bases and J by 4 bases, with 15 bases between the two germline ends. CDR3 in DNA: TGTGCCAGTAGCTACGATACAGGGATCACCGGGGAGCTGTTTTTT. Its protein is CASSYDTGITGELFF.

In nucleotides, the CDR3 is TGTGCCAGCAGAGAGGGCACTGAAGCTTTCTTT. Translated: CASREGTEAFF. The chain uses TRBV2 and TRBJ1-1; unclear D gene. Trimming cost V 6 bases and J 4 bases, with 6 bases left between them. This CDR3 comprises 11 residues. Germline V lookup: CDR1 SNHLY, CDR2 FYNNEI.

The chain recombines TRBV7-7 with TRBJ2-6; 12 nucleotides line up with TRBD1. Germline V gene data show CDR1 as SSHAT and CDR2 as FNYEAQ (reference sequence). This CDR3 comprises 19 residues. The J segment lost 0 bases and the V segment lost 5 bases, leaving 8 bases of the junction unmatched. The CDR3 coding sequence is TGTGCCAGCAGCCCTGAACCGGGACAGGGGGCCTCTGGGGCCAACGTCCTGACTTTC. It translates to CASSPEPGQGASGANVLTF.

CDR3 residues: CAIRGQGANYGYTF. In nucleotides, the CDR3 is TGTGCCATCAGAGGACAGGGAGCTAACTATGGCTACACCTTC. The chain joins TRBV10-3 to TRBJ1-2, with 8 bases matching TRBD1. The CDR3 runs to 14 residues. The germline V gene has CDR1 ENHRY and CDR2 SYGVKD. Trimming took 6 bases from V and 0 from J; bases not matched to a gene: 3.